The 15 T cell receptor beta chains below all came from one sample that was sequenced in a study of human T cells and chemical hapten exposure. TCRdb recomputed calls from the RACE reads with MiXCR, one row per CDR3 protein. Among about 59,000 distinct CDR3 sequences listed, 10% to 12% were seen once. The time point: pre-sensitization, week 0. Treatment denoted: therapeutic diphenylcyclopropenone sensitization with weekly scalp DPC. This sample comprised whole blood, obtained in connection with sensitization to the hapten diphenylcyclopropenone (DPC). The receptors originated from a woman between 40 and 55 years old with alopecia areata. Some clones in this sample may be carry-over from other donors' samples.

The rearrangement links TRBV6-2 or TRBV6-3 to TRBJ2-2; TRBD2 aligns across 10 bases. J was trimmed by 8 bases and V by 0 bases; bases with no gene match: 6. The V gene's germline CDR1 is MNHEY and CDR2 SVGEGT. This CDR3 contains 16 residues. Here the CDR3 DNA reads TGTGCCAGCAGTTACTCGAGGGGACTAGCGAAAGGGGAGCTGTTTTTT. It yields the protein CASSYSRGLAKGELFF.

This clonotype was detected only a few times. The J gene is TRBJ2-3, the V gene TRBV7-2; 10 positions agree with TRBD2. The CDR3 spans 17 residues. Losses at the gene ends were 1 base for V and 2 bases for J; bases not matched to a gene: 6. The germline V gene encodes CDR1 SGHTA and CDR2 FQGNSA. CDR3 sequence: CASSLERLAGATDTQYF. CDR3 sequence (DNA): TGTGCCAGCAGCTTAGAACGTCTAGCGGGGGCCACAGATACGCAGTATTTT.

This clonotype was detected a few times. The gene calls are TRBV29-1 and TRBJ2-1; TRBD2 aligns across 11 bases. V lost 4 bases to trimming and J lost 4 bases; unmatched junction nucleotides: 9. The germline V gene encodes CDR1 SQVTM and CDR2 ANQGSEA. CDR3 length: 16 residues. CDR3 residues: CSVGPLGLAGYNEQFF. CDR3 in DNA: TGCAGCGTTGGGCCTTTAGGACTAGCGGGTTACAATGAGCAGTTCTTC.

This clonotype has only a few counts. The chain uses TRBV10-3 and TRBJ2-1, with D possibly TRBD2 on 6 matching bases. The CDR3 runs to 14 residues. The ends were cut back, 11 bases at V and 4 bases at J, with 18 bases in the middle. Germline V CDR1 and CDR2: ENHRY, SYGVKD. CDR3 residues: CASSPGDLYNEQFF. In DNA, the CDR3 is TGTGCCTCCTCACCGGGGGACCTATACAATGAGCAGTTCTTC.

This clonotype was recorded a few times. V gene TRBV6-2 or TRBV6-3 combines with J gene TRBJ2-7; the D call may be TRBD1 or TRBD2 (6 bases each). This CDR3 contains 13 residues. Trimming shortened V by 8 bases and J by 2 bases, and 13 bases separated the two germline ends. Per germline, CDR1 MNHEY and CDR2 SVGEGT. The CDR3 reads CASCRGGTYEQYF. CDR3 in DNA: TGTGCCAGCTGCCGAGGGGGGACCTACGAGCAGTACTTC.

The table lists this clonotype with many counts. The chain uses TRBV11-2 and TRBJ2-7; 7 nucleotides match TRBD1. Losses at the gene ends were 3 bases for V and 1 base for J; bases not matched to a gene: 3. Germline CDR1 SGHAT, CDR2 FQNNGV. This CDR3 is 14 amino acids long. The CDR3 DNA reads TGTGCCAGCAGCTTGGAGGACAGGTCCTACGAGCAGTACTTC. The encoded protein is CASSLEDRSYEQYF.

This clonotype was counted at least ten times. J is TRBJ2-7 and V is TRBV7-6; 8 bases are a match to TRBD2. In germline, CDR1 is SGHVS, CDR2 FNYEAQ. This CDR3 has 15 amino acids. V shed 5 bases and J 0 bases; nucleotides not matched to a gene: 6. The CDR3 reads CASSQPSGHSYEQYF. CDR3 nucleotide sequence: TGTGCCAGCAGCCAACCTAGCGGGCACTCCTACGAGCAGTACTTC.

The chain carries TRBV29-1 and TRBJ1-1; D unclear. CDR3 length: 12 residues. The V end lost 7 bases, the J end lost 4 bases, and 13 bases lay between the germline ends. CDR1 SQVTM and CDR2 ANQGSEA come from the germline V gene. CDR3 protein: CSAYFEPTEAFF. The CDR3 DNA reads TGCAGCGCCTATTTCGAACCCACTGAAGCTTTCTTT.

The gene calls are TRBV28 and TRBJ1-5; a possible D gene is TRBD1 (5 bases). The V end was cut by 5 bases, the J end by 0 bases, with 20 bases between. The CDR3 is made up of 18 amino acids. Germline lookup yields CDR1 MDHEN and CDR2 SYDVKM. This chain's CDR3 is CASSLHGRGRSSNQPQHF. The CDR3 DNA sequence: TGTGCCAGCAGTCTCCACGGGAGGGGAAGAAGTAGCAATCAGCCCCAGCATTTT.

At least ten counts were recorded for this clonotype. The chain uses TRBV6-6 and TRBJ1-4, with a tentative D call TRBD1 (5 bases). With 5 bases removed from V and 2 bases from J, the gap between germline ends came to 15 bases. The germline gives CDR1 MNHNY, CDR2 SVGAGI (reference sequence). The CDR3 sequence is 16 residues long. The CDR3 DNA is TGTGCCAGCAGTCCATCGGGACGGCCTACTAATGAAAAACTGTTTTTT. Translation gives CASSPSGRPTNEKLFF.

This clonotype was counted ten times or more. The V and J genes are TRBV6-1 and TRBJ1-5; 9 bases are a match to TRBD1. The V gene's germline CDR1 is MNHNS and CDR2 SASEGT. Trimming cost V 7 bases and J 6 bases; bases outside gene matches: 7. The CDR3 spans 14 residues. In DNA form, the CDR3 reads TGTGCCAGCATGTTACAGGGGGCGGGTCAGCCCCAGCATTTT. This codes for CASMLQGAGQPQHF.

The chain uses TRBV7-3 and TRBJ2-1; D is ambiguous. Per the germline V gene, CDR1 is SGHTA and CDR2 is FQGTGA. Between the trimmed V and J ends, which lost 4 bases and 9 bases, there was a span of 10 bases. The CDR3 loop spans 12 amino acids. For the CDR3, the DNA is TGTGCCAGCAGCTCTATGTGGGGTGAGCAGTTCTTC. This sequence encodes CASSSMWGEQFF.

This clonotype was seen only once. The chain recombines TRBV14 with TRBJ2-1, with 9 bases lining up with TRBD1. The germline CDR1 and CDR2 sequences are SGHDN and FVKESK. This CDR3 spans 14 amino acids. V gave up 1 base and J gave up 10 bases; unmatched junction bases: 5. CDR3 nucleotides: TGTGCCAGCAGCCAAGTAACAGGGGGCCAGGAGCAGTTCTTC. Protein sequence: CASSQVTGGQEQFF.

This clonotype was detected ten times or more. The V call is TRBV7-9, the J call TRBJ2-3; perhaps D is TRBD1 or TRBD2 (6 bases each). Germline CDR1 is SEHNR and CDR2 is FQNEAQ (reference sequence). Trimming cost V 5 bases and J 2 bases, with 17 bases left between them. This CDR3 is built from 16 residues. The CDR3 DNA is TGTGCCAGCAGCGCAGGAGGAGGGGGAAACACAGATACGCAGTATTTT. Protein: CASSAGGGGNTDTQYF.

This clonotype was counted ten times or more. CDR3 DNA sequence: TGTGCCAGCAGTCCACGGCGGACAGGGCGGAACACTGAAGCTTTCTTT. Translated, it gives CASSPRRTGRNTEAFF. The chain is built from TRBV25-1 and TRBJ1-1, with 8 bases fitting TRBD1. This CDR3 has 16 residues. Losses at the gene ends were 5 bases for V and 1 base for J; bases not matched to a gene: 9. CDR1 is MGHDK and CDR2 is SYGVNS in the germline V gene.